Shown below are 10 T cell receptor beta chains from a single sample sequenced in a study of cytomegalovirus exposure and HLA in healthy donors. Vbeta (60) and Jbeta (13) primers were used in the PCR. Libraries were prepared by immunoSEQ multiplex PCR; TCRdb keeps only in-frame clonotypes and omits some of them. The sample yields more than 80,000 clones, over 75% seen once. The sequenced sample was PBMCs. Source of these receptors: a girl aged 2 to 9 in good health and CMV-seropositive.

CDR3 nucleotide sequence: TGTGCCAGTAGTATGATTGGAGAGCTTAACACTGAAGCTTTCTTT. It encodes CASSMIGELNTEAFF. The chain uses TRBV19 and TRBJ1-1, with D unclear. Germline assignment: CDR1 LNHDA and CDR2 SQIVND (reference sequence). V was pared by 3 bases and J by 2 bases, with 13 bases between. The CDR3 consists of 15 residues. Looking up the rest from reference TRBV19 and TRBJ1-1 gives the full variable domain: DGGITQSPKYLFRKEGQNVTLSCEQNLNHDAMYWYRQDPGQGLRLIYYSQIVNDFQKGDIAEGYSVSREKKESFPLTVTSAQKNPTAFYLCASSMIGELNTEAFFGQGTRLTVV.

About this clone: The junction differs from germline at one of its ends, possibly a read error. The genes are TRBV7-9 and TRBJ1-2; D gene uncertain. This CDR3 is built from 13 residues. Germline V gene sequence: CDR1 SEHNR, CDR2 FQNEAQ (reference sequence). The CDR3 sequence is CSSSLSRLYGYTF. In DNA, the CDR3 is TGTTCCAGCAGCTTGTCCAGGCTTTATGGCTACACCTTC.

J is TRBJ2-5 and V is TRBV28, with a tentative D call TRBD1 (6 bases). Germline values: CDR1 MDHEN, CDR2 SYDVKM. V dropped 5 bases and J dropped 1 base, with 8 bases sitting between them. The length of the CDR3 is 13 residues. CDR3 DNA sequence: TGTGCCAGCAGTCGGGACATCCAAGAGACCCAGTACTTC. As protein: CASSRDIQETQYF.

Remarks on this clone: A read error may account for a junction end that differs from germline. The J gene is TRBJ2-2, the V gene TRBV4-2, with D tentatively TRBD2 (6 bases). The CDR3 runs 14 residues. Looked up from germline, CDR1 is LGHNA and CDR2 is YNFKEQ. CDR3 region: CASSEESGTGELFF. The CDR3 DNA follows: TGTGCCAGCAGCGAAGAAAGCGGGACCGGGGAGCTGTTTTTT.

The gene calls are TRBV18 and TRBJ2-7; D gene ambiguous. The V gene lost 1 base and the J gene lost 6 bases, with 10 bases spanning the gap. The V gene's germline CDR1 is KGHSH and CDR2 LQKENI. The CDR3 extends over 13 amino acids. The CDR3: CASSPLFTLEQYF. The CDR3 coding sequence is TGTGCCAGCTCACCACTTTTCACTCTCGAGCAGTACTTC.

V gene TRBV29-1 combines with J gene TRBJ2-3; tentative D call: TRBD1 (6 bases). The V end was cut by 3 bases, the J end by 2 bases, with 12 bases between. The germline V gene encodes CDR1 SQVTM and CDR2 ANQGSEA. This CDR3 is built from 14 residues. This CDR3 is CSVDRDKVTDTQYF. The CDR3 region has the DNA TGCAGCGTTGACCGGGACAAGGTCACAGATACGCAGTATTTT.

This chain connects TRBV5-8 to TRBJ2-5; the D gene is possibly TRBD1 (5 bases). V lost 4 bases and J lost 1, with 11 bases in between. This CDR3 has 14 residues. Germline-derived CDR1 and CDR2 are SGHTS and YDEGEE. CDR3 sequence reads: CASSLRQFQETQYF. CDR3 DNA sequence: TGTGCCAGCAGCCTTCGACAGTTCCAAGAGACCCAGTACTTC.

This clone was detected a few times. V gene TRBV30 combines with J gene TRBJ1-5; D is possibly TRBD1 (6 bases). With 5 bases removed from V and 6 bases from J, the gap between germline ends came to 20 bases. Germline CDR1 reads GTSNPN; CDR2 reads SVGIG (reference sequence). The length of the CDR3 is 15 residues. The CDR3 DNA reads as TGTGCCTGGGCCCATCGGGGGGCCGGCGGTCAGCCCCAGCATTTT. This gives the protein CAWAHRGAGGQPQHF.

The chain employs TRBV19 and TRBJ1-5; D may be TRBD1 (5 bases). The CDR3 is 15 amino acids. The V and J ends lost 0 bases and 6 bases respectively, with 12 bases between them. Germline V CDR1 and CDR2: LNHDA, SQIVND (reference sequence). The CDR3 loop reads CASSIEAQGRQPQHF. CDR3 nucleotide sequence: TGTGCCAGTAGTATAGAGGCGCAGGGTCGTCAGCCCCAGCATTTT.

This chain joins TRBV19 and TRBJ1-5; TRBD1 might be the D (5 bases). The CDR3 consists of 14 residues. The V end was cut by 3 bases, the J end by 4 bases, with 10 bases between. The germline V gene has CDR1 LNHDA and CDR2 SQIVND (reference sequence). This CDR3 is CASSMGGRNQPQHF. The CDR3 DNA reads TGTGCCAGTAGTATGGGGGGTCGGAATCAGCCCCAGCATTTT.